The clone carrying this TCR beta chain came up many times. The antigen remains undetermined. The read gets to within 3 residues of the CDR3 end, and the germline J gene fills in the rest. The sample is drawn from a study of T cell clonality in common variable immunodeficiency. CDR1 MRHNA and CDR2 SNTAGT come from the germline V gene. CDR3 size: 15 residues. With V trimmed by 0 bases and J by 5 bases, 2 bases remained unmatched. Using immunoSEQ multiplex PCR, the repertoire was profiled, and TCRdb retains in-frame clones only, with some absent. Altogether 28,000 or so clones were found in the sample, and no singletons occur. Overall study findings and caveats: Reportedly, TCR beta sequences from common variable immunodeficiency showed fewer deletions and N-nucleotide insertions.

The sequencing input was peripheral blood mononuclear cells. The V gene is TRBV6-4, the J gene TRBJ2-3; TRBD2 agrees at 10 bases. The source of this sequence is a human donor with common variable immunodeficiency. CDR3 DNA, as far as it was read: TGTGCCAGCAGTGACTCTCTAGCGGGAGTAGATACG. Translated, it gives CASSDSLAGVDT. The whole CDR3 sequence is CASSDSLAGVDTQYF.